This T cell receptor (beta chain) was recorded in a study of monozygotic twins with inflammatory bowel disease. To note about this clonotype: Its antigen is undetermined.

Findings and caveats of the study: Comparison of concordant versus discordant twins revealed no difference in repertoire similarity, possibly due to limited power.

One entry per CDR3 protein, without DNA, is what TCRdb gives after re-calling the 5' RACE reads. The sample is made up of about 300,000 distinct CDR3 sequences, and the top ten hold 5.6% of it. Germline CDR1 MNHEY, CDR2 SVGEGT. The CDR3 spans 14 residues. This receptor was obtained from a human donor with ulcerative colitis or Crohn's disease, or a healthy co-twin of an affected twin (not recorded which). The rearrangement uses TRBV6-2 or TRBV6-3 and TRBJ2-3; the TCRdb D gene call, TRBD1, has no DNA to confirm it. What was sequenced was blood. The CDR3 is CASSYGGATDTQYF.